The next 28 T cell receptor beta chains were all read from a single sample in a study of blood T cell repertoires in COVID-19. Assay: immunoSEQ multiplex PCR; the TCRdb copy retains only in-frame clones and omits some. Here the sample spans 380,000 or so clones, 70% to 90% being singletons. The sequenced sample was PBMCs or T cells enriched from blood (not recorded which). Every receptor here comes from a woman between 40 and 50 years old with acute COVID-19.

The genes are TRBV5-4 and TRBJ2-3, with TRBD1 matching over 9 bases. This CDR3 contains 17 residues. CDR1 is SGHNT and CDR2 is YYREEE in the germline V gene (reference sequence). The V and J ends lost 4 bases and 4 bases, in that order; junction bases with no gene match: 13. The CDR3 nucleotides are TGTGCCAGCAGCCCGACTAGGACAGGGGCATGGGCAGATACGCAGTATTTT. Its protein product is CASSPTRTGAWADTQYF. Combining the CDR3 with reference TRBV5-4 and TRBJ2-3 gives the whole variable domain ETGVTQSPTHLIKTRGQQVTLRCSSQSGHNTVSWYQQALGQGPQFIFQYYREEENGRGNFPPRFSGLQFPNYSSELNVNALELDDSALYLCASSPTRTGAWADTQYFGPGTRLTVL.

The chain uses TRBV6-1 and TRBJ2-7, with D tentatively TRBD1 (5 bases). V gave up 2 bases and J gave up 1 base, with 9 bases separating them. The CDR3 length is 14 residues. The germline V gene encodes CDR1 MNHNS and CDR2 SASEGT. DNA of the CDR3: TGTGCCAGCAGTGAAAAGGGGAATTCCTACGAGCAGTACTTC. Translating gives CASSEKGNSYEQYF.

This clone was observed once. V is TRBV18 and J is TRBJ2-7; weak D call: TRBD2 (5 bases). Between the trimmed V and J ends, which lost 3 bases and 2 bases, there was a span of 11 bases. Germline-derived CDR1 and CDR2 are KGHSH and LQKENI. CDR3 length equals 14 residues. The CDR3 nucleotides are TGTGCCAGCTCACCGGCTAGCCGGGCCTACGAGCAGTACTTC. Translating it yields CASSPASRAYEQYF.

This clone was detected once. This sequence joins TRBV5-1 and TRBJ2-5, with TRBD2 matching 9 bases. CDR1 and CDR2 from the germline V gene are SGHRS and YFSETQ. Trimming at V came to 7 bases and at J to 4 bases, leaving 5 bases not matched to a gene. The length of the CDR3 is 13 residues. The CDR3 DNA reads TGCGCCAGCCGCGGGGGGGAGGGAGAGACCCAGTACTTC. Encoded protein: CASRGGEGETQYF.

This clone has more than one count but fewer than ten. The V and J genes are TRBV13 and TRBJ2-5, with 15 bases aligning to TRBD2. V lost 4 bases and J lost 2; bases outside the gene matches: 5. Germline values: CDR1 PRHDT, CDR2 FYEKMQ (reference sequence). The CDR3 runs 17 residues. CDR3 sequence: CASSSWTSGGAQETQYF. The CDR3 DNA follows: TGTGCCAGCAGCTCCTGGACTAGCGGGGGGGCTCAAGAGACCCAGTACTTC.

V is TRBV15 and J is TRBJ1-1; 8 bases are shared with TRBD1. V was pared by 4 bases and J by 1 base, with 11 bases of the junction left unmatched. The germline gives CDR1 LNHNV, CDR2 YYDKDF (reference sequence). The CDR3 consists of 17 residues. The CDR3 DNA follows: TGTGCCACCAGCAACTATCCGACAGGGGAAACGAACACTGAAGCTTTCTTT. Translating gives CATSNYPTGETNTEAFF.

The CDR3 reads CAWSVRVNTEAFF. The DNA for the CDR3 is TGTGCCTGGAGTGTACGGGTTAACACTGAAGCTTTCTTT. The gene calls are TRBV30 and TRBJ1-1, with unresolved D. Germline loops: CDR1 GTSNPN, CDR2 SVGIG (reference sequence). Trimming pared 0 bases from V and 2 bases from J, leaving 7 bases between. This CDR3 contains 13 residues. The full variable domain, in which reference TRBV30 and TRBJ1-1 provide the parts outside the CDR3, is SQTIHQWPATLVQPVGSPLSLECTVEGTSNPNLYWYRQAAGRGLQLLFYSVGIGQISSEVPQNLSASRPQDRQFILSSKKLLLSDSGFYLCAWSVRVNTEAFFGQGTRLTVV.

This clone has just a few counts. The chain has TRBV5-1 and TRBJ1-5, with D unresolved. CDR1 SGHRS and CDR2 YFSETQ come from the germline V gene. V was shortened by 0 bases and J by 1 base, with 8 bases between the two germline ends. The CDR3 covers 15 residues. The CDR3 protein is CASSLGGGSNQPQHF. CDR3 in DNA: TGCGCCAGCAGCTTGGGCGGTGGAAGCAATCAGCCCCAGCATTTT.

This clone was counted once. The junction departs from germline at one end; a sequencing error may be responsible. The genes are TRBV11-2 and TRBJ1-2; no firm D call. The germline CDR1 and CDR2 sequences are SGHAT and FQNNGV. This CDR3 has 13 residues. The CDR3 spells CASSVRPFYGYTF. The DNA for the CDR3 is TGTGCTAGCAGTGTGAGGCCTTTCTATGGCTACACCTTC.

The chain combines TRBV7-9 with TRBJ2-1, with 7 nucleotides matching TRBD2. V dropped 3 bases and J dropped 6; count of bases not matched to a gene: 8. The CDR3 is made up of 15 amino acids. Germline lookup yields CDR1 SEHNR and CDR2 FQNEAQ (reference sequence). The CDR3 DNA reads as TGTGCCAGCAGCTTGGGGCCAGCGGGGAGCAATGAGCAGTTCTTC. Residues: CASSLGPAGSNEQFF.

The chain recombines TRBV30 with TRBJ1-2; TRBD1 aligns across 11 bases. The CDR3 has 14 residues. Unmatched junction bases numbered 8, after V lost 3 bases and J lost 8 bases. CDR1 and CDR2 from the germline V gene are GTSNPN and SVGIG (reference sequence). CDR3 region: CAWRDSGQGEGYTF. DNA for the CDR3: TGTGCCTGGAGAGACTCGGGACAGGGGGAAGGCTACACCTTC.

The table lists this clone with a count of one. The chain recombines TRBV19 with TRBJ1-1; D might be TRBD1 (6 bases). This CDR3 comprises 15 residues. The ends were cut back, 5 bases at V and 4 bases at J, with 17 bases in the middle. Germline lookup yields CDR1 LNHDA and CDR2 SQIVND (reference sequence). The DNA of the CDR3 is TGTGCCAGTAGTTCAACTTGGGGGGGGCGCACTGAAGCTTTCTTT. It encodes CASSSTWGGRTEAFF.

About this clone: Other DNA sequences in the same sample also yield this CDR3. The rearrangement joins TRBV9 to TRBJ2-1, with D possibly being TRBD2 (6 bases). The CDR3 is 15 residues long. Trimming pared 0 bases from V and 3 bases from J, leaving 10 bases between. Germline V gene data show CDR1 as SGDLS and CDR2 as YYNGEE. The CDR3 DNA sequence: TGTGCCAGCAGCGTAGGGGGAGGAAACTACAATGAGCAGTTCTTC. As protein: CASSVGGGNYNEQFF.

The V gene is TRBV25-1, the J gene TRBJ2-1; 7 bases agree with TRBD1. CDR3 length: 15 amino acids. V lost 2 bases, J lost 9 bases, and 10 bases stayed unmatched. Per germline, CDR1 MGHDK and CDR2 SYGVNS. CDR3 sequence reads: CASSELDRTWGEQFF. DNA of the CDR3: TGTGCCAGCAGTGAACTGGACAGGACCTGGGGTGAGCAGTTCTTC.

The chain uses TRBV5-1 and TRBJ2-3, with 9 bases matching TRBD1. The CDR3 runs 14 residues. CDR1 is SGHRS, CDR2 YFSETQ, per germline. With 4 bases clipped from V and 6 bases from J, the junction kept 6 bases outside the gene matches. The CDR3 spells CASSVGQGLDTQYF. The DNA of the CDR3 is TGCGCCAGCAGCGTGGGACAGGGTTTGGATACGCAGTATTTT. The full variable domain, completed using reference TRBV5-1 and TRBJ2-3, is KAGVTQTPRYLIKTRGQQVTLSCSPISGHRSVSWYQQTPGQGLQFLFEYFSETQRNKGNFPGRFSGRQFSNSRSEMNVSTLELGDSALYLCASSVGQGLDTQYFGPGTRLTVL.

V is TRBV18 and J is TRBJ1-4; 9 bases agree with TRBD1. The trim removed 4 bases at V and 6 bases at J, leaving 6 bases unmatched. From germline, CDR1 is KGHSH and CDR2 LQKENI. CDR3 length: 15 residues. CDR3 nucleotide sequence: TGTGCCAGCTCACAATCGGGACAGGGTCATGAAAAACTGTTTTTT. It specifies CASSQSGQGHEKLFF.

The chain employs TRBV10-2 and TRBJ1-5; no clear D. The CDR3 contains 13 residues. Germline V gives CDR1 WSHSY, CDR2 SAAADI. V lost 0 bases and J lost 6, with 6 bases in between. In nucleotides, the CDR3 is TGCGCCAGCAGTGAGTCGATGAGTCAGCCCCAGCATTTT. This codes for CASSESMSQPQHF.

The chain joins TRBV18 to TRBJ2-5; D remains ambiguous. V was clipped by 3 bases and J by 2 bases, with 7 bases between them. This CDR3 contains 13 residues. Germline CDR1 reads KGHSH; CDR2 reads LQKENI. CDR3 sequence (DNA): TGTGCCAGCTCACCCGACACTCAAGAGACCCAGTACTTC. Protein product: CASSPDTQETQYF.

The CDR3 DNA is TGTGCCAGCAGCTTAGGCCCGTCCACCAGGCAGTACTTC. It specifies CASSLGPSTRQYF. J is TRBJ2-7 and V is TRBV11-3; unclear D gene. The CDR3 consists of 13 residues. Germline CDR1 reads SGHNT; CDR2 reads YENEEA. V was clipped by 1 base and J by 9 bases, with 13 bases between them.

A few counts support this clone. J is TRBJ1-4 and V is TRBV4-1; 7 nucleotides agree with TRBD1. Germline assignment: CDR1 MGHRA and CDR2 YSYEKL. With V trimmed by 1 base and J by 8 bases, 7 bases remained unmatched. CDR3 length: 15 residues. The CDR3 DNA is TGCGCCAGCAGCCAAGTCGGACAGGCTTTGGAAAAACTGTTTTTT. Translated, it gives CASSQVGQALEKLFF.

This chain uses TRBV7-9 with TRBJ1-2; D is perhaps TRBD1 (5 bases). The CDR3 is 14 amino acids. Deletions cut 4 bases from V and 8 bases from J, with 17 bases between. Germline V gene lookup returns CDR1 SEHNR and CDR2 FQNEAQ (reference sequence). CDR3 sequence: CASSWLEGPKGYTF. The CDR3 DNA is TGTGCCAGCAGCTGGTTGGAGGGACCAAAGGGCTACACCTTC.

The genes are TRBV2 and TRBJ2-2; 8 nucleotides match TRBD1. V was pared by 7 bases and J by 7 bases, with 5 bases of the junction left unmatched. In germline, CDR1 is SNHLY, CDR2 FYNNEI. The length of the CDR3 is 13 residues. As DNA, the CDR3 is TGTGCCAGCAAAGTCAGGGGGCTCGGGGAGCTGTTTTTT. Its translation: CASKVRGLGELFF.

J is TRBJ1-4 and V is TRBV29-1; no clear D. This CDR3 is built from 15 residues. CDR1 and CDR2 (germline): SQVTM, ANQGSEA. The V gene lost 4 bases and the J gene lost 1 base, with 13 bases spanning the gap. CDR3 nucleotides: TGCAGCGTTGGGCGTCGGGGAGGAACTAATGAAAAACTGTTTTTT. Translating it yields CSVGRRGGTNEKLFF.

The CDR3 DNA is TGTGCCAGCAGCTCGCCGGGACTAGGGCAAGAGACCCAGTACTTC. Protein: CASSSPGLGQETQYF. The V and J genes are TRBV5-4 and TRBJ2-5; the match to TRBD2 covers 8 bases. Germline values: CDR1 SGHNT, CDR2 YYREEE (reference sequence). The CDR3 is 15 amino acids. V lost 3 bases to trimming and J lost 2 bases; unmatched junction nucleotides: 6.

V gene TRBV2 combines with J gene TRBJ2-1; 10 nucleotides line up with TRBD2. The trim removed 3 bases at V and 5 bases at J, leaving 13 bases unmatched. CDR1 and CDR2 from the germline V gene are SNHLY and FYNNEI. The CDR3 loop spans 18 amino acids. Here the CDR3 DNA reads TGTGCCAGCAGTGACGGCCAGCGGGGGGGCCTGGACGACAATGAGCAGTTCTTC. This translates into CASSDGQRGGLDDNEQFF.

The chain combines TRBV15 with TRBJ1-1; TRBD1 matches 8 bases. Germline lookup yields CDR1 LNHNV and CDR2 YYDKDF (reference sequence). The CDR3 totals 15 residues. Trimming at V came to 2 bases and at J to 5 bases, leaving 7 bases not matched to a gene. CDR3 sequence reads: CATSRLGQGTTEAFF. The CDR3 nucleotides read TGTGCCACCAGCAGACTTGGACAGGGAACGACTGAAGCTTTCTTT.

Only one count was recorded for this clone. This chain joins TRBV18 and TRBJ1-1; no clear D. This CDR3 comprises 13 residues. Germline V CDR1 and CDR2: KGHSH, LQKENI. V shed 1 base and J shed 3 bases, with 6 bases lying between them. DNA for the CDR3: TGTGCCAGCTCACCACAAGTAGACACTGAAGCTTTCTTT. Translated, it gives CASSPQVDTEAFF.

With respect to this clone: This same CDR3 is encoded by further DNA sequences in the sample. V is TRBV5-1 and J is TRBJ2-5; possibly TRBD2 for D (6 bases). The V gene's germline CDR1 is SGHRS and CDR2 YFSETQ. Trimming left V 1 base short and J 5 bases short, with 9 bases between. The CDR3 runs 13 residues. Here the CDR3 DNA reads TGCGCCAGCAGCTTGTCGGGAGTGGAGACCCAGTACTTC. This gives the protein CASSLSGVETQYF.